This T cell receptor beta chain was profiled in a study of T cell responses to AZD1222 COVID-19 vaccine. Study outcomes and limitations: Nearly half of unique spike-specific TCRs reportedly avoided B.1.351 and B.1.1.7 mutated regions. Females outnumbered males among donors, who were mostly white British; clonal diversity was possibly underestimated. Receipt of two AZD1222 doses was followed by a rise in Spike-specific TCR breadth and depth. CD4 TCRs associated with vaccination spanned spike, dominating at 160-218 and 743-854.

Produced via immunoSEQ multiplex PCR; TCRdb's table is partial and in-frame only. Here the sample spans 180,000 or so clones, about 93% being singletons. A note on this clone: Its antigen is unknown.

The sequence derives from an adult who received the MenACWY meningococcal vaccine as a control. Specimen: peripheral blood, collected 28 days after the second dose of the MenACWY control vaccine.

The CDR3 here is CASSDRGSLITEAFF. In DNA, the CDR3 is TGTGCCAGCAGTGACAGGGGGTCGTTGATCACTGAAGCTTTCTTT. V and J are TRBV6-1 and TRBJ1-1; 7 nucleotides line up with TRBD1. With 3 bases clipped from V and 4 bases from J, the junction kept 8 bases outside the gene matches. The germline CDR1 and CDR2 sequences are MNHNS and SASEGT. The CDR3 runs 15 residues.